A single sample gave rise to the 17 T cell receptor beta chains below, sequenced in a study of neurological immune-mediated disorders. MiXCR was run by TCRdb on the 5' RACE reads, yielding one entry per CDR3 protein. The data contain fewer than 35,000 distinct CDR3 sequences, 3% to 3.5% of them seen just once; the ten biggest clones take up around 7.1%. The sequencing input was PBMCs. These receptors all stem from a woman in her thirties with multiple sclerosis.

This clonotype was seen ten or more times. J is TRBJ2-2 and V is TRBV2; possibly TRBD1 for D (5 bases). V was trimmed by 6 bases and J by 4 bases, leaving 9 bases between them. This CDR3 contains 13 residues. The germline gives CDR1 SNHLY, CDR2 FYNNEI. CDR3: CASRYQGTGELFF. The CDR3 DNA sequence: TGTGCCAGCAGATATCAGGGCACCGGGGAGCTGTTTTTT.

This clonotype was recorded only once. This may come from a read error, since a much larger clone is one base off. The chain has TRBV3-1 and TRBJ2-1; D may correspond to TRBD1 or TRBD2 (5 bases each). The CDR3 has 12 residues. Germline V lookup: CDR1 LGHDT, CDR2 YNNKEL (reference sequence). The CDR3 loop reads CASNQEGNEQFF. CDR3 in DNA: TGTGCCAGCAACCAAGAGGGGAATGAGCAGTTCTTC.

This clonotype was counted ten times or more. V gene TRBV6-5 combines with J gene TRBJ1-2; 7 nucleotides line up with TRBD1. The CDR3 extends over 13 amino acids. The junction had 5 bases not matched to a gene; V was cut back by 6 bases and J by 4 bases. CDR1 and CDR2 from the germline V gene are MNHEY and SVGAGI. CDR3 sequence (DNA): TGTGCCAGCAGAACAGGGGTTGTCTATGGCTACACCTTC. Its translation: CASRTGVVYGYTF.

This clonotype was detected many times. The chain uses TRBV4-2 and TRBJ2-5; 9 nucleotides match TRBD1. The junction had 5 bases not matched to a gene; V was cut back by 5 bases and J by 1 base. This CDR3 has 15 amino acids. CDR1 is LGHNA, CDR2 YNFKEQ, per germline. CDR3 sequence (DNA): TGTGCCAGCAGCGCCGGGGACAGGGTCCAAGAGACCCAGTACTTC. Protein: CASSAGDRVQETQYF.

The V call is TRBV11-3, the J call TRBJ2-5, with TRBD1 matching 10 bases. Germline values: CDR1 SGHNT, CDR2 YENEEA. The CDR3 sequence is 16 residues long. Trimming removed 4 bases from V and 0 bases from J; junction bases left unmatched: 5. CDR3 region: CASSSGTGVNQETQYF. The CDR3 DNA sequence: TGTGCCAGCAGCTCCGGGACAGGGGTTAACCAAGAGACCCAGTACTTC.

This clonotype has ten or more counts. The chain is built from TRBV5-1 and TRBJ2-2; TRBD2 is a possible D gene (5 bases). CDR3 size: 13 residues. V was trimmed by 4 bases and J by 4 bases, leaving 8 bases between them. Per the germline V gene, CDR1 is SGHRS and CDR2 is YFSETQ. The CDR3: CASSPGFTGELFF. The CDR3, as DNA: TGCGCCAGCAGCCCGGGATTCACCGGGGAGCTGTTTTTT.

The sample holds many counts of this clonotype. This chain connects TRBV7-8 to TRBJ2-3, with TRBD2 matching over 11 bases. V shed 6 bases and J 5 bases; nucleotides not matched to a gene: 7. Germline values: CDR1 SGHVS, CDR2 FQNEAQ. This CDR3 contains 15 residues. The CDR3 reads CASSPLAGAGDTQYF. CDR3 nucleotides: TGTGCCAGCAGTCCACTAGCGGGGGCTGGAGATACGCAGTATTTT.

This clonotype was detected ten times or more. The chain couples TRBV6-2 or TRBV6-3 to TRBJ2-7, with 13 bases matching TRBD2. J was trimmed by 7 bases and V by 6 bases; bases with no gene match: 6. Germline CDR1 and CDR2: MNHEY and SVGEGT. The CDR3 spans 14 residues. The CDR3 here is CASSPPGLAGEQYF. As DNA, the CDR3 is TGTGCCAGCAGCCCGCCGGGACTAGCGGGGGAGCAGTACTTC.

At least ten counts were recorded for this clonotype. The chain recombines TRBV7-6 with TRBJ1-5, with 12 bases aligning to TRBD1. V gave up 4 bases and J gave up 6 bases; unmatched junction bases: 4. The germline V gene has CDR1 SGHVS and CDR2 FNYEAQ. The CDR3 is 15 amino acids. For the CDR3, the DNA is TGTGCCAGCAGCTCTGGGACAGGGGGCAGTCAGCCCCAGCATTTT. It translates to CASSSGTGGSQPQHF. The full variable domain, completed using reference TRBV7-6 and TRBJ1-5, is GAGVSQSPRYKVTKRGQDVALRCDPISGHVSLYWYRQALGQGPEFLTYFNYEAQQDKSGLPNDRFSAERPEGSISTLTIQRTEQRDSAMYRCASSSGTGGSQPQHFGDGTRLSIL.

At least ten counts were recorded for this clonotype. The chain employs TRBV6-6 and TRBJ2-1; weak D call: TRBD1 (5 bases). The CDR3 has 13 amino acids. V lost 3 bases and J lost 5, with 8 bases in between. Germline V gene data show CDR1 as MNHNY and CDR2 as SVGAGI (reference sequence). The CDR3 DNA reads as TGTGCCAGCAGTTATTCCAGGGACAATGAGCAGTTCTTC. Its translation: CASSYSRDNEQFF.

This clonotype occurred many times. The V gene is TRBV29-1, the J gene TRBJ2-1; D unclear. V was trimmed by 3 bases and J by 8 bases, leaving 26 bases between them. There are 17 residues in the CDR3. CDR1 SQVTM and CDR2 ANQGSEA come from the germline V gene. The CDR3 here is CSVEIPGQMSTTDEQFF. The DNA of the CDR3 is TGCAGCGTTGAGATCCCAGGCCAGATGTCTACTACGGATGAGCAGTTCTTC.

As concerns this clonotype: This may be a read error: a much more frequent sequence differs by one nucleotide. V usage is TRBV29-1 and J usage is TRBJ2-2, with 7 bases lining up with TRBD2. Germline loops: CDR1 SQVTM, CDR2 ANQGSEA. This CDR3 comprises 11 residues. The CDR3 reads CSGGGTEELFF. The CDR3 DNA sequence: TGCAGCGGGGGGGGGACCGAGGAGCTGTTTTTT.

The rearrangement uses TRBV4-2 and TRBJ1-1; D may be TRBD1 (5 bases). From germline, CDR1 is LGHNA and CDR2 YNFKEQ. The CDR3 consists of 13 residues. The V end was cut by 1 base, the J end by 10 bases, with 13 bases between. In DNA, the CDR3 is TGTGCCAGCAGCCAAGTATCCACGGGGCCAGCTTTCTTT. It codes for CASSQVSTGPAFF.

This clonotype was observed many times. V gene TRBV7-2 combines with J gene TRBJ2-7, with D tentatively TRBD1 or TRBD2 (6 bases each). Germline V gives CDR1 SGHTA, CDR2 FQGNSA. The CDR3 spans 16 residues. Between the trimmed V and J ends, which lost 5 bases and 6 bases, there was a span of 23 bases. The chain's CDR3 is CASSLGGGSPPLEQYF. As DNA, the CDR3 is TGTGCCAGCAGCCTCGGGGGCGGGTCTCCCCCCCTCGAGCAGTACTTC. Filled out from reference TRBV7-2 and TRBJ2-7, the complete variable domain reads GAGVSQSPSNKVTEKGKDVELRCDPISGHTALYWYRQSLGQGLEFLIYFQGNSAPDKSGLPSDRFSAERTGGSVSTLTIQRTQQEDSAVYLCASSLGGGSPPLEQYFGPGTRLTVT.

This clonotype was detected ten times or more. A single base separates this from a much larger clone, so it may be a read error. The chain has TRBV28 and TRBJ2-6; D may be TRBD1 or TRBD2 (5 bases each). This CDR3 has 14 amino acids. Germline V gene lookup returns CDR1 MDHEN and CDR2 SYDVKM. The CDR3 loop is CASSLGFGAKVLTF. DNA of the CDR3: TGTGCCAGCAGTTTGGGGTTCGGGGCCAAAGTCCTGACTTTC.

In this sample, this clonotype turned up many times. Given a much more abundant clone one base away, this may be a read error. The chain combines TRBV7-8 with TRBJ2-4, with 9 bases that match TRBD1. The CDR3 is 17 residues long. Germline values: CDR1 SGHVS, CDR2 FQNEAQ. In DNA form, the CDR3 reads TGTGCCAGCAGCTTAGCGGGGACAGGGACGGCCAAAAAAATTCAGTACTTC. Translation: CASSLAGTGTAKKIQYF. The entire variable domain, with the rest obtained from reference TRBV7-8 and TRBJ2-4, is as follows: GAGVSQSPRYKVAKRGQDVALRCDPISGHVSLFWYQQALGQGPEFLTYFQNEAQLDKSGLPSDRFFAERPEGSVSTLKIQRTQQEDSAVYLCASSLAGTGTAKKIQYFGAGTRLSVL.

This clonotype was seen many times. The chain joins TRBV27 to TRBJ1-1; D gene ambiguous. The CDR3 has 12 amino acids. The germline V gene has CDR1 MNHEY and CDR2 SMNVEV (reference sequence). V was cut by 5 bases and J by 1 base, with 5 bases left in between. Here the CDR3 DNA reads TGTGCCAGCAGTGCGAGGAACACTGAAGCTTTCTTT. It specifies CASSARNTEAFF.